These T cell receptor beta chains were read from a single sample in a study of cytomegalovirus exposure and HLA in healthy donors. Some clones are missing from TCRdb's copy, which holds only in-frame ones; the method was immunoSEQ multiplex PCR. The table lists roughly 120,000 clones, about 70% of them singletons. Material: PBMCs. These receptors came from a woman aged 55-69 years in good health and CMV-seropositive. CDR3s include the opening cysteine and the closing phenylalanine or tryptophan. The D gene is left open where the match is weak. Some rows mark clone size as missing; the rest say once, few, many or name a class of expanded clone.

size: .; V: TRBV6-6; J: TRBJ1-4; D: TRBD1; DNA: TGTGCCAGCAGCCGGGGACAGGCTAATGAAAAACTGTTTTTT; CDR3: CASSRGQANEKLFF
size: .; V: TRBV7-9; J: TRBJ2-4; D: TRBD1; DNA: TGTGCCAGCAGCACAAATGGGGGACAGGTGGAAAACATTCAGTACTTC; CDR3: CASSTNGGQVENIQYF
size: .; V: TRBV29-1; J: TRBJ1-2; D: TRBD1; DNA: TGCAGCGCTCGCACAGGGGCCTATGGCTACACCTTC; CDR3: CSARTGAYGYTF
size: few; V: TRBV6-1; J: TRBJ1-4; D: .; DNA: TGTGCCAGCAGTGGTACTTCATGGGGCCTCCGCAGCGCTAATGAAAAACTGTTTTTT; CDR3: CASSGTSWGLRSANEKLFF
size: .; V: TRBV18; J: TRBJ1-1; D: TRBD1; DNA: TGTGCCAGCTCACTACCCAACAGGGGGACTGAAGCTTTCTTT; CDR3: CASSLPNRGTEAFF
size: .; V: TRBV28; J: TRBJ1-2; D: TRBD1; DNA: TGTGCCAGCAGGGGACAGAACCTTAACTATGGCTACACCTTC; CDR3: CASRGQNLNYGYTF
size: once; V: TRBV2; J: TRBJ2-3; D: TRBD2; DNA: TGTGCCAGCAGATGGGGACTAGGCACAGATACGCAGTATTTT; CDR3: CASRWGLGTDTQYF
size: .; V: TRBV11-2; J: TRBJ1-1; D: .; DNA: TGTGCCAGCAGCTCCGACAGAAGAAGTATGAACACTGAAGCTTTCTTT; CDR3: CASSSDRRSMNTEAFF
size: few; V: TRBV9; J: TRBJ2-1; D: .; DNA: TGTGCCAGCAGCGTAGATTCTGGGGGGAATGAGCAGTTCTTC; CDR3: CASSVDSGGNEQFF
size: .; V: TRBV19; J: TRBJ2-7; D: .; DNA: TGTGCCAGTAGTATCCAGGTTTCAAGGGGTATGAGCTCCTACGAGCAGTACTTC; CDR3: CASSIQVSRGMSSYEQYF
size: once; V: TRBV2; J: TRBJ2-1; D: .; DNA: TGTGCCAGGGCGAGGGTAGCGGCTGGTAATGAGCAGTTCTTC; CDR3: CARARVAAGNEQFF
size: .; V: TRBV15; J: TRBJ1-2; D: TRBD1; DNA: TGTGCCACCAGCCGAGACAGGGGGCTGGGCTATGGCTACACCTTC; CDR3: CATSRDRGLGYGYTF
size: .; V: TRBV4-2; J: TRBJ2-7; D: .; DNA: TGTGCCAGCAGCCAAACGGGGCTAGTCACGAGGCGGGGCTCCTACGAGCAGTACTTC; CDR3: CASSQTGLVTRRGSYEQYF
size: .; V: TRBV5-8; J: TRBJ1-1; D: .; DNA: TGTGCCAGCAGCCGTGGGACCCCCGTCGGAGGGGCCTTCTTT; CDR3: CASSRGTPVGGAFF
size: .; V: TRBV4-1; J: TRBJ2-4; D: .; DNA: TGCGCCAGCAGCCCCGTTAGGGCGGGGTTGAGTCAAAACATTCAGTACTTC; CDR3: CASSPVRAGLSQNIQYF
size: .; V: TRBV4-3; J: TRBJ1-4; D: TRBD1; DNA: TGCGCCAGCAGCCCCTGGAATGGGGCAGGGGGAATTGAAAAACTGTTTTTT; CDR3: CASSPWNGAGGIEKLFF
size: .; V: TRBV2; J: TRBJ1-5; D: TRBD1; DNA: TGTGCCAGCAGGGAAGGGACAGGGGGTGGGAGCAATCAGCCCCAGCATTTT; CDR3: CASREGTGGGSNQPQHF
size: .; V: TRBV5-8; J: TRBJ1-5; D: .; DNA: TGTGCCAGCAGGACGGAGGGATGGGATCAGCCCCAGCATTTT; CDR3: CASRTEGWDQPQHF
size: .; V: TRBV7-6; J: TRBJ2-7; D: TRBD1; DNA: TGTGCCAGCAGCTTATCTCAGGGGGCAGGGAACGAGCAGTACTTC; CDR3: CASSLSQGAGNEQYF
size: .; V: TRBV5-1; J: TRBJ1-1; D: .; DNA: TGCGCCAGCAGCTCTGATACAGGGCCCGCTGAAGCTTTCTTT; CDR3: CASSSDTGPAEAFF
size: .; V: TRBV11-2; J: TRBJ1-5; D: TRBD1; DNA: TGTGCCAGCAGCGGGACAGGATACAATCAGCCCCAGCATTTT; CDR3: CASSGTGYNQPQHF
size: .; V: TRBV6-1; J: TRBJ1-2; D: .; DNA: TGTGCCAGCACCGGTGGGCCCTATGGCTACACCTTC; CDR3: CASTGGPYGYTF
size: .; V: TRBV5-1; J: TRBJ1-5; D: TRBD1; DNA: TGCGCCAGCAGCTTGGACGGGACAGGGGCTCGGCCCCAGCATTTT; CDR3: CASSLDGTGARPQHF
size: few; V: TRBV9; J: TRBJ2-1; D: TRBD1; DNA: TGTGCCAGCAGCGCACAGACAGGGGGCGCCTACAATGAGCAGTTCTTC; CDR3: CASSAQTGGAYNEQFF
size: .; V: TRBV18; J: TRBJ1-5; D: TRBD1; DNA: TGTGCCAGCTCCCAGGGACAGGGAATAGATCAGCCCCAGCATTTT; CDR3: CASSQGQGIDQPQHF
size: .; V: TRBV5-8; J: TRBJ2-1; D: TRBD1; DNA: TGTGCCAGCAGCGGGTGGACAGGGGCCGACAATGAGCAGTTCTTC; CDR3: CASSGWTGADNEQFF
size: once; V: TRBV6-5; J: TRBJ2-7; D: .; DNA: TGTGCCAGCAGTTACCGCCCGGGGATCTCCTACGAGCAGTACTTC; CDR3: CASSYRPGISYEQYF
size: .; V: TRBV9; J: TRBJ1-2; D: TRBD1; DNA: TGTGCCAGCAGCCCCCAGCAGGGGGGAAATTATGGCTACACCTTC; CDR3: CASSPQQGGNYGYTF
size: .; V: TRBV28; J: TRBJ1-2; D: TRBD1; DNA: TGTGCCAGCAGCAATCCGGGACAGACTAACTATGGCTACACCTTC; CDR3: CASSNPGQTNYGYTF
size: .; V: TRBV7-9; J: TRBJ2-5; D: TRBD1; DNA: TGTGCCAGCAGCTCCCGGACAGGGGGAGAGACCCAGTACTTC; CDR3: CASSSRTGGETQYF
size: .; V: TRBV10-1; J: TRBJ2-7; D: TRBD1; DNA: TGCGCCAGCAGTAGGATGTGGGACAGGGGCGAGAACGAGCAGTACTTC; CDR3: CASSRMWDRGENEQYF
size: .; V: TRBV6-6; J: TRBJ1-2; D: .; DNA: TGTGCCAGCAGCCCCAGCGGTGGGGGCAACTATGGCTACACCTTC; CDR3: CASSPSGGGNYGYTF
size: .; V: TRBV19; J: TRBJ2-6; D: .; DNA: TGTGCCAGTAGCACGGGGTCTGGGGCCAACGTCCTGACTTTC; CDR3: CASSTGSGANVLTF
size: .; V: TRBV7-2; J: TRBJ2-7; D: TRBD1; DNA: TGTGCCAGCAGCTTAGGGGGGGACAGGGTATACGAGCAGTACTTC; CDR3: CASSLGGDRVYEQYF
size: .; V: TRBV29-1; J: TRBJ1-3; D: .; DNA: TGCAGCGTGAGTAGTACAGGAGGAAACACCATATATTTT; CDR3: CSVSSTGGNTIYF
size: .; V: TRBV5-4; J: TRBJ1-2; D: TRBD1; DNA: TGTGCCAGCAGCGAACCCGGGACAGGTTACAATGGCTACACCTTC; CDR3: CASSEPGTGYNGYTF
size: .; V: TRBV19; J: TRBJ1-5; D: TRBD1; DNA: TGTGCCAGTGGTCCAGGGGGCAGGAATCAGCCCCAGCATTTT; CDR3: CASGPGGRNQPQHF
size: .; V: TRBV5-8; J: TRBJ2-2; D: .; DNA: TGTGCCAGCAGCTTCAACACAGGGTCGATTAGGAACACCGGGGAGCTGTTTTTT; CDR3: CASSFNTGSIRNTGELFF
size: .; V: TRBV19; J: TRBJ1-5; D: .; DNA: TGTGCCAGTAGTACGACCGGGACATCGGTTTATAGCAATCAGCCCCAGCATTTT; CDR3: CASSTTGTSVYSNQPQHF
size: .; V: TRBV5-1; J: TRBJ1-3; D: .; DNA: TGCGCCGGCAGCTTACAGGGATCTGGAAACACCATATATTTT; CDR3: CAGSLQGSGNTIYF
size: once; V: TRBV19; J: TRBJ2-2; D: TRBD1; DNA: TGTGCCAGTAGTATTGCAGGGGGAAGGAACACCGGGGAGCTGTTTTTT; CDR3: CASSIAGGRNTGELFF
size: .; V: TRBV14; J: TRBJ2-1; D: .; DNA: TGTGCCAGCAGTGTTAGGGGTCTAGTCTCCTACAATGAGCAGTTCTTC; CDR3: CASSVRGLVSYNEQFF
size: .; V: TRBV15; J: TRBJ2-1; D: .; DNA: TGTGCCACCAGCAGAGATGCAACAGTCACTGAGCAGTTCTTC; CDR3: CATSRDATVTEQFF
size: .; V: TRBV5-5; J: TRBJ1-2; D: .; DNA: TGTGCCAGCAGCCCCCCCAGGCAGGTATATGGCTACACCTTC; CDR3: CASSPPRQVYGYTF
size: .; V: TRBV7-6; J: TRBJ2-3; D: .; DNA: TGTGCCAGCAGCTTAGGCTTGGCTAGCACAGATACGCAGTATTTT; CDR3: CASSLGLASTDTQYF
size: .; V: TRBV15; J: TRBJ1-3; D: .; DNA: TGTGCCACCAGCAGACGGTTGGGGGGGACCTCTGGAAACACCATATATTTT; CDR3: CATSRRLGGTSGNTIYF
size: .; V: TRBV6-5; J: TRBJ1-4; D: .; DNA: TGTGCCAGCAGTCGACCAGGGAGGTCGCAACTGTTTTTT; CDR3: CASSRPGRSQLFF
size: .; V: TRBV5-4; J: TRBJ2-7; D: .; DNA: TGTGCCAGCAGCCCCTTGGGGGGAGGCCAAGACGAGCAGTACTTC; CDR3: CASSPLGGGQDEQYF
size: .; V: TRBV6-5; J: TRBJ1-1; D: TRBD1; DNA: TGTGCCAGCAGTCTCGACAGGGGGAACACTGAAGCTTTCTTT; CDR3: CASSLDRGNTEAFF
size: .; V: TRBV5-4; J: TRBJ2-3; D: .; DNA: TGTGCCAGCAGCTTGTATCGTGGGCTCAGTACAGATACGCAGTATTTT; CDR3: CASSLYRGLSTDTQYF
size: .; V: TRBV6-5; J: TRBJ1-1; D: TRBD1; DNA: TGTGTCAGCAGCCGGGACAGGGAGAACACTGAAGCTTTCTTT; CDR3: CVSSRDRENTEAFF
size: .; V: TRBV19; J: TRBJ2-7; D: TRBD2; DNA: TGTGCCAGTAGTGGACTAGCGGGAGTCCACGAGCAGTACTTC; CDR3: CASSGLAGVHEQYF
size: .; V: TRBV7-2; J: TRBJ2-3; D: TRBD2; DNA: TGTGCCAGCAGCTTAGAATCTAGCGGGAGTGGCTCGCAGTATTTT; CDR3: CASSLESSGSGSQYF